The 29 T cell receptor beta chains listed next were all sequenced from one sample in a study of control samples from healthy donors and cancer patients. Produced via immunoSEQ multiplex PCR; TCRdb's table is partial and in-frame only. The sample lists under 55,000 clones, less than 95% occurring once. The sequenced material came from PBMCs. These receptors came from a middle-aged woman with head and neck cancer.

To note about this clone: Within the sample, other DNA sequences also encode this same CDR3. The V call is TRBV27, the J call TRBJ2-1; 8 bases agree with TRBD1. J lost 0 bases, V lost 5 bases, and 6 bases had no gene match. CDR1 MNHEY and CDR2 SMNVEV come from the germline V gene (reference sequence). The CDR3 has 16 amino acids. CDR3 amino acids: CASSRTGSSSYNEQFF. The CDR3 DNA follows: TGTGCCAGCAGTAGGACAGGGTCAAGCTCCTACAATGAGCAGTTCTTC.

The rearrangement joins TRBV28 to TRBJ1-2; D is possibly TRBD1 (6 bases). Between the trimmed V and J ends, which lost 3 bases and 4 bases, there was a span of 9 bases. Germline V gives CDR1 MDHEN, CDR2 SYDVKM. The length of the CDR3 is 13 residues. CDR3 nucleotide sequence: TGTGCCAGCAGTTTCCGGGACATCTATGGCTACACCTTC. The encoded protein is CASSFRDIYGYTF.

The rearrangement links TRBV19 to TRBJ1-3; D not resolved. Trimming stripped 1 base from V and 2 bases from J, with 3 bases between. This CDR3 contains 13 residues. The V gene's germline CDR1 is LNHDA and CDR2 SQIVND (reference sequence). In DNA form, the CDR3 reads TGTGCCAGTAGTATAGGACCTGGAAACACCATATATTTT. Translating gives CASSIGPGNTIYF.

The V gene is TRBV27, the J gene TRBJ1-1; 7 bases are a match to TRBD1. The CDR3 is made up of 15 amino acids. The germline V gene encodes CDR1 MNHEY and CDR2 SMNVEV (reference sequence). V trimming: 7 bases; J trimming: 7 bases; junction bases outside the gene matches: 15. This chain's CDR3 is CASNSLDQRQGEAFF. CDR3 DNA sequence: TGTGCCAGCAATTCGCTAGACCAGAGACAGGGTGAAGCTTTCTTT.

The V call is TRBV4-1, the J call TRBJ2-5, with D possibly being TRBD1 (7 bases). Germline V gene sequence: CDR1 MGHRA, CDR2 YSYEKL. The CDR3 is 16 amino acids. The V end was cut by 0 bases, the J end by 5 bases, with 16 bases between. In DNA form, the CDR3 reads TGCGCCAGCAGCCAAGATTCCCGCAGGGGGGTGGAGACCCAGTACTTC. Protein product: CASSQDSRRGVETQYF.

V is TRBV28 and J is TRBJ1-1, with D perhaps TRBD1 (5 bases). The germline V gene has CDR1 MDHEN and CDR2 SYDVKM. V was clipped by 2 bases and J by 4 bases, with 11 bases between them. The CDR3 spans 14 residues. Here the CDR3 DNA reads TGTGCCAGCAGTTTAGGAGGGGATTTCACTGAAGCTTTCTTT. It codes for CASSLGGDFTEAFF.

V and J are TRBV19 and TRBJ2-7; 8 nucleotides line up with TRBD2. This CDR3 contains 14 residues. Germline-derived CDR1 and CDR2 are LNHDA and SQIVND (reference sequence). The V gene end was trimmed by 6 bases and the J gene end by 0 bases; junction bases not matched to a gene: 4. CDR3 DNA: TGTGCCAGTAGCAGCGGGGGCCGCTCCTACGAGCAGTACTTC. Its protein is CASSSGGRSYEQYF.

The chain couples TRBV7-9 to TRBJ1-6; D uncertain. V lost 5 bases and J 0 bases, leaving 5 bases between the germline ends. The CDR3 has 14 residues. Germline CDR1 SEHNR, CDR2 FQNEAQ (reference sequence). CDR3 nucleotides: TGTGCCAGCAGCGGGAGCTCCTATAATTCACCCCTCCACTTT. This translates into CASSGSSYNSPLHF.

This chain joins TRBV28 and TRBJ1-3, with 10 bases matching TRBD1. This CDR3 is built from 14 residues. V lost 6 bases, J lost 5 bases, and 4 bases stayed unmatched. Germline lookup yields CDR1 MDHEN and CDR2 SYDVKM. The CDR3 DNA is TGTGCCAGCAGCCCGGGACAGGGGAGAAACACCATATATTTT. Amino acids: CASSPGQGRNTIYF.

The chain combines TRBV7-3 with TRBJ2-1, with D possibly TRBD2 on 6 matching bases. The CDR3 extends over 15 amino acids. Trimming took off 2 bases at V and 12 bases at J, with 20 bases between the two ends. CDR1 is SGHTA, CDR2 FQGTGA, per germline. The CDR3 is CASSLGLAALGGQFF. Written as DNA, the CDR3 is TGTGCCAGCAGCTTAGGGCTAGCCGCTCTCGGGGGGCAGTTCTTC.

The chain is built from TRBV18 and TRBJ2-2, with a weak D call TRBD1 (6 bases). Looked up from germline, CDR1 is KGHSH and CDR2 is LQKENI. With 3 bases removed from V and 3 bases from J, the gap between germline ends came to 14 bases. CDR3 size: 16 residues. CDR3: CASSPGAGADTGELFF. In DNA form, the CDR3 reads TGTGCCAGCTCACCTGGGGCAGGGGCGGACACCGGGGAGCTGTTTTTT.

V gene TRBV5-5 combines with J gene TRBJ1-2; TRBD1 matches at 7 bases. This CDR3 is 14 amino acids long. After removal of 5 bases from V and 5 bases from J, the junction contained 9 bases not matched to a gene. Germline assignment: CDR1 SGHKS and CDR2 YYEKEE (reference sequence). This CDR3 is CASSRGDSGYGYTF. CDR3 DNA: TGTGCCAGCAGTCGAGGGGACAGTGGGTATGGCTACACCTTC. The full variable domain, its missing parts supplied by reference TRBV5-5 and TRBJ1-2, is DAGVTQSPTHLIKTRGQQVTLRCSPISGHKSVSWYQQVLGQGPQFIFQYYEKEERGRGNFPDRFSARQFPNYSSELNVNALLLGDSALYLCASSRGDSGYGYTFGSGTRLTVV.

V and J are TRBV19 and TRBJ1-4; D is uncertain. The length of the CDR3 is 17 residues. The germline V and J ends were trimmed by 5 bases and 0 bases, with 16 bases remaining between them. The germline CDR1 and CDR2 sequences are LNHDA and SQIVND (reference sequence). The CDR3 DNA reads TGTGCCAGTAGTTCCAACTCCGGCGGCGCAACTAATGAAAAACTGTTTTTT. Protein sequence: CASSSNSGGATNEKLFF.

The chain uses TRBV6-6 and TRBJ2-2; D might be TRBD1 or TRBD2, each matching 5 bases. The CDR3 consists of 13 residues. From germline, CDR1 is MNHNY and CDR2 SVGAGI (reference sequence). The germline V and J ends were trimmed by 7 bases and 5 bases, with 11 bases remaining between them. The CDR3 DNA reads as TGTGCCAGCAACTCAGGGAGAACCGGGGAGCTGTTTTTT. This encodes CASNSGRTGELFF.

Details on this clone: A junction boundary mismatches the germline segment, possibly from a read error. The rearrangement uses TRBV7-9 and TRBJ1-2; 9 bases fit TRBD1. Germline V gives CDR1 SEHNR, CDR2 FQNEAQ (reference sequence). The CDR3 consists of 11 residues. The CDR3 spells CASSLQGAQAF. The CDR3 DNA reads TGTGCCAGCAGCCTACAGGGGGCACAGGCCTTC.

V is TRBV10-2 and J is TRBJ2-3; TRBD1 matches 9 bases. J lost 6 bases, V lost 2 bases, and 6 bases had no gene match. The CDR3 length is 15 residues. CDR1 and CDR2 (germline): WSHSY, SAAADI. CDR3 DNA sequence: TGCGCCAGCAGTGAGCCGGGACAGGGTGTCGATACGCAGTATTTT. Protein: CASSEPGQGVDTQYF.

The V call is TRBV29-1, the J call TRBJ1-5; D is undetermined. Per germline, CDR1 SQVTM and CDR2 ANQGSEA. The CDR3 has 14 residues. V was clipped by 6 bases and J by 0 bases, with 12 bases between them. The CDR3 loop reads CSVADWGSNQPQHF. The CDR3, as DNA: TGCAGCGTGGCGGACTGGGGTAGCAATCAGCCCCAGCATTTT.

This chain uses TRBV6-1 with TRBJ2-6; D perhaps matches TRBD2 (5 bases). V was cut by 3 bases and J by 0 bases, with 6 bases left in between. This CDR3 comprises 15 residues. CDR1 and CDR2 (germline): MNHNS, SASEGT. For the CDR3, the DNA is TGTGCCAGCAGTGATGCGGGCTCTGGGGCCAACGTCCTGACTTTC. Translated: CASSDAGSGANVLTF.

The chain has TRBV6-5 and TRBJ1-2, with D uncertain. V lost 10 bases, J lost 0 bases, and 18 bases lay in between. Germline V gene data show CDR1 as MNHEY and CDR2 as SVGAGI. This CDR3 region has 15 residues. For the CDR3, the DNA is TGTGCCACCCTAAGTCCCGGGCTTCCTAACTATGGCTACACCTTC. Translated: CATLSPGLPNYGYTF.

This sequence joins TRBV19 and TRBJ2-2; D possibly corresponds to TRBD1 (5 bases). Trimming stripped 6 bases from V and 6 bases from J, with 17 bases between. CDR3 length: 15 amino acids. Germline V gene lookup returns CDR1 LNHDA and CDR2 SQIVND (reference sequence). CDR3: CASSLGRMLSGELFF. As DNA, the CDR3 is TGTGCCAGTAGCTTGGGGCGGATGCTGTCCGGGGAGCTGTTTTTT.

The chain recombines TRBV6-1 with TRBJ1-1, with no clear D. The germline V gene encodes CDR1 MNHNS and CDR2 SASEGT. This CDR3 has 12 amino acids. Trimming took 0 bases from V and 11 from J, leaving 10 bases between them. CDR3 residues: CASSEAGTVAFF. The DNA of the CDR3 is TGTGCCAGCAGTGAAGCAGGTACGGTGGCTTTCTTT.

The chain joins TRBV10-3 to TRBJ2-7, with 9 positions matching TRBD1. Germline values: CDR1 ENHRY, CDR2 SYGVKD. After removal of 6 bases from V and 2 bases from J, the junction contained 11 bases not matched to a gene. This CDR3 contains 16 residues. CDR3 coding DNA: TGTGCCATCAGGGGGGGGACAGGGCCATTCCCCTACGAGCAGTACTTC. Amino acid sequence: CAIRGGTGPFPYEQYF.

This chain joins TRBV7-2 and TRBJ1-2; D unresolved. The CDR3 is made up of 14 amino acids. Germline V gene data show CDR1 as SGHTA and CDR2 as FQGNSA. With 3 bases removed from V and 0 bases from J, the gap between germline ends came to 8 bases. CDR3 amino acids: CASSFERANYGYTF. In DNA form, the CDR3 reads TGTGCCAGCAGCTTTGAGCGAGCTAACTATGGCTACACCTTC.

The chain couples TRBV12-3 or TRBV12-4 to TRBJ1-5; D ambiguous. V gave up 4 bases and J gave up 5 bases, with 9 bases separating them. The CDR3 length is 13 residues. The CDR3 bases are TGTGCCAGCAGTTCCGGAAGATATCAGCCCCAGCATTTT. This encodes CASSSGRYQPQHF.

This sequence joins TRBV6-1 and TRBJ1-5, with a possible D match to TRBD1 (5 bases). The CDR3 runs 17 residues. V was trimmed by 2 bases and J by 3 bases, leaving 17 bases between them. Germline CDR1 is MNHNS and CDR2 is SASEGT. The CDR3 DNA reads TGTGCCAGCAGTGAAAGGCAGGGACCGCCACACAATCAGCCCCAGCATTTT. Translating it yields CASSERQGPPHNQPQHF.

V usage is TRBV30 and J usage is TRBJ2-5; perhaps D is TRBD1 or TRBD2 (6 bases each). The CDR3 runs to 16 residues. The V gene lost 2 bases and the J gene lost 3 bases, with 19 bases spanning the gap. Germline CDR1 reads GTSNPN; CDR2 reads SVGIG (reference sequence). Here the CDR3 reads CAWSLWGWGAEETQYF. The CDR3 nucleotides read TGTGCCTGGAGTCTTTGGGGTTGGGGGGCCGAAGAGACCCAGTACTTC.

The chain couples TRBV10-1 to TRBJ2-7; D possibly uses TRBD1 or TRBD2 (6 bases each). Germline V CDR1 and CDR2: WNHNN, SYGVQD (reference sequence). The CDR3 loop spans 14 amino acids. The V end lost 6 bases, the J end lost 3 bases, and 15 bases lay between the germline ends. CDR3 sequence reads: CASRPGGSNYEQYF. CDR3 nucleotides: TGCGCCAGCAGACCCGGGGGCTCGAACTACGAGCAGTACTTC.

The CDR3 DNA reads TGCAGCGTTGCAGGGACAGGGGGGTTGAACACTGAAGCTTTCTTT. It translates to CSVAGTGGLNTEAFF. This rearrangement joins TRBV29-1 to TRBJ1-1, with TRBD1 identical over 11 bases. CDR1 and CDR2 (germline): SQVTM, ANQGSEA. V dropped 4 bases and J dropped 0; count of bases not matched to a gene: 4. This CDR3 is 15 amino acids long. The variable domain in full, with the rest retrieved from reference TRBV29-1 and TRBJ1-1, is SAVISQKPSRDICQRGTSLTIQCQVDSQVTMMFWYRQQPGQSLTLIATANQGSEATYESGFVIDKFPISRPNLTFSTLTVSNMSPEDSSIYLCSVAGTGGLNTEAFFGQGTRLTVV.

The count of this clone is one. The rearrangement links TRBV19 to TRBJ1-2; D is ambiguous. The CDR3 totals 17 residues. Germline CDR1 is LNHDA and CDR2 is SQIVND (reference sequence). The V end was cut by 2 bases, the J end by 0 bases, with 16 bases between. The CDR3 region is CASSISQRGDSNYGYTF. In DNA form, the CDR3 reads TGTGCCAGTAGTATATCCCAGCGAGGAGATTCTAACTATGGCTACACCTTC.